This TCR beta chain was captured in a study of T-cell memory formation after mild COVID-19. Overall study context: TCR clustering was largely donor specific.

The table lists this clonotype with many counts. CDR1 is SEHNR and CDR2 is FQNEAQ in the germline V gene (reference sequence). Trimming removed 5 bases at V and 2 bases at J, with 19 bases between. CDR3 length: 16 amino acids. TCRdb reprocessed the 5' RACE reads via MiXCR and lists one record per CDR3 protein. The table includes fewer than 90,000 distinct CDR3 sequences, roughly 13% detected once. Material: PBMCs or a T cell subset sorted from them (not recorded which). The sequence came from a man in his late teens or twenties who had mild COVID-19 (a few samples of this study predate the infection). Cell type and time point are not known. The chain couples TRBV7-9 to TRBJ2-7; TRBD2 is a possible D gene (6 bases). The CDR3 is CASSRRTGGLAYEQYF. The CDR3 bases are TGTGCCAGCAGCCGGAGAACCGGGGGACTGGCCTACGAGCAGTACTTC.